The 17 T cell receptor beta chains below come from one sample, sequenced in a study of T cells expressing NK-cell markers. Using the 5' RACE reads, TCRdb records one entry per CDR3 protein without DNA. This sample contains about 460,000 distinct CDR3 sequences. The sequencing input was blood T cells: a sorted CD56 or NKG2C T cell subset, CD4+ or CD8+ T cells, or bulk PBMC T cells (not recorded which). These TCRs come from a woman between 50 and 59 years old in good health.

The chain is built from TRBV6-1 and TRBJ2-5; absent DNA, TCRdb's TRBD1 call cannot be checked. The CDR3 has 15 amino acids. Germline CDR1 is MNHNS and CDR2 is SASEGT. The CDR3: CASSDQRAHQETQYF.

This chain links TRBV2 with TRBJ2-7; TCRdb's D call of TRBD1 is untestable without DNA. From germline, CDR1 is SNHLY and CDR2 FYNNEI. CDR3 size: 14 residues. The chain's CDR3 is CASSVGRGIDEQYF.

The chain combines TRBV12-3 or TRBV12-4 with TRBJ1-2; lacking DNA, the TRBD1 call made by TCRdb goes unchecked. The CDR3 has 13 residues. The CDR3 region is CASSLRGSSGYTF.

The genes are TRBV5-5 and TRBJ1-1. The CDR3 has 14 residues. Germline CDR1 and CDR2: SGHKS and YYEKEE (reference sequence). This chain's CDR3 is CASSLLRRDTEAFF.

The chain is built from TRBV10-2 and TRBJ2-2; there is no DNA to check the TCRdb D call of TRBD2. Looked up from germline, CDR1 is WSHSY and CDR2 is SAAADI. The CDR3 is 14 residues long. Here the CDR3 reads CASSREANTGELFF.

The rearrangement uses TRBV10-3 and TRBJ2-1. The CDR3 spans 13 residues. Germline lookup yields CDR1 ENHRY and CDR2 SYGVKD. CDR3 sequence reads: CAIAVTPNNEQFF.

The chain uses TRBV7-6 and TRBJ2-7; TCRdb names TRBD1, which stays unverified in the absence of DNA. The CDR3 spans 13 residues. Germline V lookup: CDR1 SGHVS, CDR2 FNYEAQ. CDR3 sequence reads: CASSSTTDYEQYF.

The chain joins TRBV6-2 or TRBV6-3 to TRBJ2-3; TCRdb gives TRBD2 as the D gene, but with no DNA this cannot be confirmed. This CDR3 has 16 residues. The germline CDR1 and CDR2 sequences are MNHEY and SVGEGT. Here the CDR3 reads CASSYNPGGPVDTQYF.

The gene calls are TRBV19 and TRBJ1-2; checking the TCRdb D call of TRBD1 is not possible without DNA. The CDR3 runs to 14 residues. The germline gives CDR1 LNHDA, CDR2 SQIVND (reference sequence). CDR3 sequence reads: CASTIPGTYYGYTF.

The V call is TRBV20-1, the J call TRBJ2-5; TCRdb calls TRBD1, which cannot be checked without DNA. Germline values: CDR1 DFQATT, CDR2 SNEGSKA (reference sequence). CDR3 length equals 14 residues. CDR3 loop: CSASLPGFQETQYF.

V usage is TRBV28 and J usage is TRBJ1-2. The CDR3 runs to 12 residues. The germline gives CDR1 MDHEN, CDR2 SYDVKM. The CDR3 region is CASSRASYGYTF.

The rearrangement uses TRBV6-4 and TRBJ2-1. The CDR3 runs to 13 residues. Germline CDR1 and CDR2: MRHNA and SNTAGT. CDR3 in amino acids: CASSEIAGNEQFF.

The V call is TRBV28, the J call TRBJ2-3. The CDR3 is made up of 16 amino acids. Germline V lookup: CDR1 MDHEN, CDR2 SYDVKM. The CDR3 spells CASRSWQTLTTDTQYF.

The J gene is TRBJ2-3, the V gene TRBV20-1; there is no DNA to check the TCRdb D call of TRBD1. Germline V gene lookup returns CDR1 DFQATT and CDR2 SNEGSKA (reference sequence). The CDR3 totals 13 residues. CDR3 sequence: CSPLSQWTDTQYF.

The J gene is TRBJ2-1, the V gene TRBV12-3 or TRBV12-4; TCRdb's D call of TRBD2 is untestable without DNA. The CDR3 totals 16 residues. CDR3: CASSLPRELLGGEQFF.

The chain is built from TRBV15 and TRBJ2-3; with no DNA, the TCRdb D assignment of TRBD2 cannot be verified. CDR1 is LNHNV and CDR2 is YYDKDF in the germline V gene (reference sequence). The CDR3 covers 16 residues. Here the CDR3 reads CATSSRLGVRPFTQYF.

The chain recombines TRBV27 with TRBJ2-1; with no DNA, the TCRdb D assignment of TRBD1 cannot be verified. The germline V gene has CDR1 MNHEY and CDR2 SMNVEV (reference sequence). The CDR3 contains 15 residues. The CDR3 is CASSPISGQGVPKFF.